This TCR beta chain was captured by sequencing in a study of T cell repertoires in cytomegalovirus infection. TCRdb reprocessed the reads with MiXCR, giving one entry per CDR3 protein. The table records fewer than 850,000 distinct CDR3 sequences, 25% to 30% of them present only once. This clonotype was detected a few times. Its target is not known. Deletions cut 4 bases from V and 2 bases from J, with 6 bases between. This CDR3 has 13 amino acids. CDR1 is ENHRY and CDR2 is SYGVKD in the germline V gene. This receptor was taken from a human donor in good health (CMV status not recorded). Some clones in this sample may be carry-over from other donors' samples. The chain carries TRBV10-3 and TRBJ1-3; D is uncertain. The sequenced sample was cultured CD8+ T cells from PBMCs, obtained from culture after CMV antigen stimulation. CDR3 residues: CAISGGPGNTIYF. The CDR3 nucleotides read TGTGCCATCAGTGGGGGTCCTGGAAACACCATATATTTT.